These 26 T cell receptor beta chains share one sample of origin, sequenced in a study of neoadjuvant anti-PD-1 for oral cavity cancer. Assay: immunoSEQ multiplex PCR; the TCRdb copy retains only in-frame clones and omits some. The table includes about 13,000 clones, over 60% detected once. Specified time point: after neoadjuvant nivolumab, at surgical resection. Here the sequenced sample was PBMCs, taken after nivolumab (anti-PD-1) treatment. The receptors were gathered from a person aged 35-79 years with oral cavity squamous cell carcinoma.

The chain uses TRBV6-6 and TRBJ1-4; D possibly corresponds to TRBD1 (6 bases). Per the germline V gene, CDR1 is MNHNY and CDR2 is SVGAGI (reference sequence). The V end was cut by 5 bases, the J end by 3 bases, with 10 bases between. The CDR3 has 14 residues. The chain's CDR3 is CASSPTGPNEKLFF. DNA for the CDR3: TGTGCCAGCAGTCCGACAGGACCTAATGAAAAACTGTTTTTT.

This chain links TRBV15 with TRBJ2-7; 15 nucleotides match TRBD2. The germline CDR1 and CDR2 sequences are LNHNV and YYDKDF (reference sequence). Trimming cost V 4 bases and J 3 bases; bases outside gene matches: 1. This CDR3 region has 15 residues. CDR3 sequence (DNA): TGTGCCACCAGCAAGGGACTAGCGGGAGGCTACGAGCAGTACTTC. This encodes CATSKGLAGGYEQYF.

This chain connects TRBV27 to TRBJ2-7; 9 bases map to TRBD1. CDR1 is MNHEY and CDR2 is SMNVEV in the germline V gene (reference sequence). The V segment lost 2 bases and the J segment 3 bases; nucleotides outside the gene matches: 8. The CDR3 is 16 residues long. Written as DNA, the CDR3 is TGTGCCAGCAGTTTAATCGTGGGACAGGGCTACTACGAGCAGTACTTC. Residues: CASSLIVGQGYYEQYF.

This chain joins TRBV29-1 and TRBJ1-5, with D possibly matching TRBD1 (5 bases). V lost 7 bases to trimming and J lost 3 bases, with 16 bases between them. The length of the CDR3 is 14 residues. Per the germline V gene, CDR1 is SQVTM and CDR2 is ANQGSEA. CDR3 sequence reads: CSGVRWTPNQPQHF. The CDR3 DNA reads as TGCAGCGGGGTGAGGTGGACACCCAATCAGCCCCAGCATTTT.

This chain uses TRBV28 with TRBJ1-3; D is undetermined. The CDR3 has 15 residues. Deletions cut 5 bases from V and 5 bases from J, with 16 bases between. From germline, CDR1 is MDHEN and CDR2 SYDVKM. The CDR3 DNA follows: TGTGCCAGCAGTCCTCCTACAAAACAGAGAAACACCATATATTTT. It codes for CASSPPTKQRNTIYF. Based on the CDR3 plus reference TRBV28 and TRBJ1-3, the full variable domain is DVKVTQSSRYLVKRTGEKVFLECVQDMDHENMFWYRQDPGLGLRLIYFSYDVKMKEKGDIPEGYSVSREKKERFSLILESASTNQTSMYLCASSPPTKQRNTIYFGEGSWLTVV.

V and J are TRBV7-6 and TRBJ2-7; D ambiguous. The CDR3 runs to 13 residues. V lost 5 bases and J lost 5, with 13 bases in between. The germline V gene encodes CDR1 SGHVS and CDR2 FNYEAQ. The CDR3 protein is CASSLVPKDEQYF. CDR3 bases: TGTGCCAGCAGCCTGGTCCCTAAGGACGAGCAGTACTTC.

This chain joins TRBV10-3 and TRBJ1-1; possible D gene TRBD1, 6 bases. The CDR3 consists of 13 residues. The V and J ends lost 8 bases and 1 base respectively, with 11 bases between them. The germline V gene encodes CDR1 ENHRY and CDR2 SYGVKD. CDR3 region: CAIATGGNTEAFF. CDR3 bases: TGTGCCATCGCGACAGGTGGGAACACTGAAGCTTTCTTT.

The chain combines TRBV15 with TRBJ2-6; 9 nucleotides agree with TRBD2. The CDR3 has 17 amino acids. Trimming took 2 bases from V and 0 from J; bases not matched to a gene: 2. Germline CDR1 reads LNHNV; CDR2 reads YYDKDF (reference sequence). CDR3 region: CATSRTSGSSGANVLTF. The CDR3 DNA reads TGTGCCACCAGCAGAACTAGCGGGTCCTCTGGGGCCAACGTCCTGACTTTC. The complete variable domain, with remaining parts taken from reference TRBV15 and TRBJ2-6, reads DAMVIQNPRYQVTQFGKPVTLSCSQTLNHNVMYWYQQKSSQAPKLLFHYYDKDFNNEADTPDNFQSRRPNTSFCFLDIRSPGLGDTAMYLCATSRTSGSSGANVLTFGAGSRLTVL.

The chain uses TRBV10-2 and TRBJ2-3; 8 bases are a match to TRBD2. The germline V gene encodes CDR1 WSHSY and CDR2 SAAADI. V shed 3 bases, J shed 6 bases, and the junction held 8 bases outside the gene matches. The CDR3 spans 15 residues. The CDR3 here is CASSESSGPPDTQYF. DNA of the CDR3: TGCGCCAGCAGTGAATCTAGCGGGCCCCCCGATACGCAGTATTTT.

This clone was counted a few times. The CDR3 reads CASSLEGGELFF. Here the CDR3 DNA reads TGTGCCAGCAGCTTAGAAGGCGGGGAGCTGTTTTTT. The chain links TRBV7-9 to TRBJ2-2; D remains unclear. The CDR3 is 12 amino acids. V lost 1 base and J lost 7, with 4 bases in between. Germline CDR1 is SEHNR and CDR2 is FQNEAQ (reference sequence).

The chain employs TRBV5-1 and TRBJ2-7; a weak D match, TRBD2 (6 bases). Between the trimmed V and J ends, which lost 1 base and 3 bases, there was a span of 17 bases. Germline CDR1 reads SGHRS; CDR2 reads YFSETQ. The CDR3 length is 16 residues. DNA of the CDR3: TGCGCCAGCAGCTTGTCTGAGGGAGGCCCTAACTACGAGCAGTACTTC. Protein: CASSLSEGGPNYEQYF.

This clone was counted a few times. This chain uses TRBV11-1 with TRBJ1-4; D may be TRBD1 (5 bases). Germline V gene sequence: CDR1 SGHAT, CDR2 FQDESV (reference sequence). Trimming stripped 3 bases from V and 6 bases from J, with 8 bases between. The CDR3 runs to 13 residues. The CDR3 loop is CASSFGTYEKLFF. CDR3 DNA sequence: TGTGCCAGCAGCTTCGGGACCTATGAAAAACTGTTTTTT. Complete variable domain (other parts from reference TRBV11-1 and TRBJ1-4): EAEVAQSPRYKITEKSQAVAFWCDPISGHATLYWYRQILGQGPELLVQFQDESVVDDSQLPKDRFSAERLKGVDSTLKIQPAELGDSAMYLCASSFGTYEKLFFGSGTQLSVL.

This chain joins TRBV11-2 and TRBJ1-2; 7 positions agree with TRBD1. Per germline, CDR1 SGHAT and CDR2 FQNNGV. Trimming removed 4 bases from V and 0 bases from J; junction bases left unmatched: 5. There are 15 residues in the CDR3. The CDR3 loop is CASSSRDSSNYGYTF. CDR3 coding DNA: TGTGCCAGCAGCTCCCGGGACAGCTCTAACTATGGCTACACCTTC.

Notes on this clone: A junction boundary mismatches the germline segment, possibly from a read error. The chain joins TRBV6-1 to TRBJ2-1; tentatively, D is TRBD2 (5 bases). Germline values: CDR1 MNHNS, CDR2 SASEGT. This CDR3 comprises 14 residues. CDR3 in DNA: TGTGCCAGCAGAGCAGCTATGGCAGGAGGACGATCGATCTTC. It is translated as CASRAAMAGGRSIF.

The rearrangement joins TRBV7-3 to TRBJ1-1; tentatively, D is TRBD1 (6 bases). The V end was cut by 5 bases, the J end by 4 bases, with 23 bases between. The CDR3 loop spans 17 amino acids. The germline gives CDR1 SGHTA, CDR2 FQGTGA. CDR3 DNA: TGTGCCAGCAGCCCGACCCCCAGGGGCGCGAATGGCACTGAAGCTTTCTTT. Its translation is CASSPTPRGANGTEAFF.

This clone showed up just a few times. This chain connects TRBV4-2 to TRBJ2-3; D may be TRBD2 (6 bases). Trimming left V 7 bases short and J 3 bases short, with 20 bases between. The CDR3 has 16 residues. Germline V CDR1 and CDR2: LGHNA, YNFKEQ. As DNA, the CDR3 is TGTGCCAGCAAGATAGCGGATACATCAGGGACAGATACGCAGTATTTT. It codes for CASKIADTSGTDTQYF.

The V call is TRBV7-2, the J call TRBJ2-7; unclear D gene. The germline CDR1 and CDR2 sequences are SGHTA and FQGNSA. The V end lost 1 base, the J end lost 0 bases, and 10 bases lay between the germline ends. The CDR3 is 15 amino acids. The CDR3 DNA is TGTGCCAGCAGCTTAGTAGGGATTAGCTCCTACGAGCAGTACTTC. This gives the protein CASSLVGISSYEQYF.

The genes are TRBV30 and TRBJ1-1, with TRBD1 identical over 7 bases. The CDR3 has 14 amino acids. The V gene end was trimmed by 0 bases and the J gene end by 5 bases; junction bases not matched to a gene: 6. Germline assignment: CDR1 GTSNPN and CDR2 SVGIG (reference sequence). The CDR3 nucleotides read TGTGCCTGGAGTGTGAACAGGGGAGAGACTGAAGCTTTCTTT. It specifies CAWSVNRGETEAFF. Filled out from reference TRBV30 and TRBJ1-1, the complete variable domain reads SQTIHQWPATLVQPVGSPLSLECTVEGTSNPNLYWYRQAAGRGLQLLFYSVGIGQISSEVPQNLSASRPQDRQFILSSKKLLLSDSGFYLCAWSVNRGETEAFFGQGTRLTVV.

The chain couples TRBV5-1 to TRBJ2-1, with TRBD2 as a possible D gene (5 bases). Deletions cut 4 bases from V and 7 bases from J, with 15 bases between. Germline V gives CDR1 SGHRS, CDR2 YFSETQ. The CDR3 is made up of 14 amino acids. DNA of the CDR3: TGCGCCAGCAGCCTAGCATTGGCCCAGAATGAGCAGTTCTTC. It encodes CASSLALAQNEQFF.

The chain employs TRBV6-6 and TRBJ2-3, with 10 positions matching TRBD2. This CDR3 is 15 amino acids long. Germline trimming cut 5 bases from V and 1 base from J; bases unmatched to any gene: 3. Germline CDR1 MNHNY, CDR2 SVGAGI (reference sequence). CDR3 residues: CASSIGTSGTDTQYF. CDR3 nucleotides: TGTGCCAGCAGTATTGGGACTAGCGGCACAGATACGCAGTATTTT.

This sequence joins TRBV6-5 and TRBJ2-5; perhaps TRBD2 as D (5 bases). V lost 6 bases and J 10 bases, leaving 15 bases between the germline ends. This CDR3 contains 12 residues. CDR1 is MNHEY, CDR2 SVGAGI, per germline. The CDR3 loop reads CASRTPVGIQYF. CDR3 DNA: TGTGCCAGCAGAACACCCGTCGGGATCCAGTACTTC.

The chain uses TRBV5-1 and TRBJ2-1, with D maybe TRBD2 (5 bases). The CDR3 is 15 amino acids. Germline V gene data show CDR1 as SGHRS and CDR2 as YFSETQ. Trimming removed 3 bases at V and 2 bases at J, with 12 bases between. The DNA of the CDR3 is TGCGCCAGCAGCTCCAACCTCGGGGCCTACAATGAGCAGTTCTTC. Its translation: CASSSNLGAYNEQFF.

The chain couples TRBV11-2 to TRBJ2-3; 10 bases match TRBD2. This CDR3 spans 16 amino acids. Germline CDR1 is SGHAT and CDR2 is FQNNGV. Trimming removed 5 bases from V and 0 bases from J; junction bases left unmatched: 5. The CDR3 is CASSLQTSGSTDTQYF. The CDR3, as DNA: TGTGCCAGCAGCCTTCAGACTAGCGGGAGCACAGATACGCAGTATTTT. Combining the CDR3 with reference TRBV11-2 and TRBJ2-3 gives the whole variable domain EAGVAQSPRYKIIEKRQSVAFWCNPISGHATLYWYQQILGQGPKLLIQFQNNGVVDDSQLPKDRFSAERLKGVDSTLKIQPAKLEDSAVYLCASSLQTSGSTDTQYFGPGTRLTVL.

The chain combines TRBV11-2 with TRBJ1-5, with a possible D match to TRBD1 (5 bases). Germline assignment: CDR1 SGHAT and CDR2 FQNNGV. This CDR3 region has 14 residues. V was cut by 5 bases and J by 3 bases, with 11 bases left in between. The CDR3 DNA reads TGTGCCAGCAGCCCGCAGGGTACCAATCAGCCCCAGCATTTT. This gives the protein CASSPQGTNQPQHF.

CDR3 in amino acids: CASSFGPGIHTSGANVLTF. CDR3 nucleotide sequence: TGTGCCAGCAGCTTTGGTCCAGGGATACATACCTCTGGGGCCAACGTCCTGACTTTC. The V call is TRBV13, the J call TRBJ2-6, with D perhaps matching TRBD1 (5 bases). Trimming pared 3 bases from V and 0 bases from J, leaving 18 bases between. This CDR3 region has 19 residues. Germline assignment: CDR1 PRHDT and CDR2 FYEKMQ (reference sequence).

The rearrangement uses TRBV6-6 and TRBJ2-3; D may be TRBD2 (5 bases). The CDR3 covers 16 residues. Trimming left V 5 bases short and J 0 bases short, with 15 bases between. CDR1 is MNHNY and CDR2 is SVGAGI in the germline V gene (reference sequence). CDR3 sequence (DNA): TGTGCCAGCAGTCCTTTTTCGGGATCTAGCACAGATACGCAGTATTTT. Translated, it gives CASSPFSGSSTDTQYF.